These 25 T cell receptor beta chains were all obtained from the same sample, sequenced in a study of long-term antiretroviral therapy in people with HIV. The authors ran the immunoSEQ assay, v3.0, at survey level. Assay used: immunoSEQ multiplex PCR; TCRdb lists only in-frame clones, some missing. The data show fewer than 55,000 clones, roughly 96% seen once. The specimen was unsorted PBMCs, collected 3.7 years after starting antiretroviral therapy. These receptors originate from a woman between 50 and 59 years old with HIV.

The V gene is TRBV9, the J gene TRBJ1-3, with D perhaps TRBD1 (6 bases). The V end was cut by 3 bases, the J end by 6 bases, with 16 bases between. The CDR3 contains 15 residues. Germline V gives CDR1 SGDLS, CDR2 YYNGEE. The CDR3 coding sequence is TGTGCCAGCAGCGAGAGGGGGAGTCTAACAAACACCATATATTTT. Translation gives CASSERGSLTNTIYF.

The chain links TRBV9 to TRBJ1-1; TRBD1 is a possible D gene (6 bases). V dropped 4 bases and J dropped 2 bases, with 12 bases sitting between them. Looked up from germline, CDR1 is SGDLS and CDR2 is YYNGEE. The CDR3 has 14 amino acids. The CDR3 protein is CASSPGTFNTEAFF. In nucleotides, the CDR3 is TGTGCCAGCAGCCCGGGGACATTCAACACTGAAGCTTTCTTT.

The chain links TRBV7-6 to TRBJ1-1; no clear D. CDR1 is SGHVS and CDR2 is FNYEAQ in the germline V gene. CDR3 length equals 14 residues. Trimming stripped 5 bases from V and 1 base from J, with 11 bases between. The CDR3 nucleotides read TGTGCCAGCAGCCTACTCCGGGGGAACACTGAAGCTTTCTTT. It translates to CASSLLRGNTEAFF.

The rearrangement uses TRBV6-6 and TRBJ1-2; perhaps TRBD1 as D (5 bases). Trimming took off 2 bases at V and 1 base at J, with 11 bases between the two ends. From germline, CDR1 is MNHNY and CDR2 SVGAGI (reference sequence). There are 15 residues in the CDR3. CDR3 sequence (DNA): TGTGCCAGCAGTTACGAGTACAGGAATAACTATGGCTACACCTTC. This gives the protein CASSYEYRNNYGYTF.

The V and J genes are TRBV5-1 and TRBJ2-6; D may be TRBD2 (5 bases). V lost 2 bases, J lost 0 bases, and 12 bases lay in between. The CDR3 is made up of 17 amino acids. Germline values: CDR1 SGHRS, CDR2 YFSETQ. DNA of the CDR3: TGCGCCAGCAGCTTTGGGAGTGTTAGCTCTGGGGCCAACGTCCTGACTTTC. It specifies CASSFGSVSSGANVLTF.

The rearrangement uses TRBV5-1 and TRBJ1-1; D is possibly TRBD1 (5 bases). This CDR3 comprises 15 residues. V shed 1 base and J shed 0 bases, with 10 bases lying between them. Germline lookup yields CDR1 SGHRS and CDR2 YFSETQ. In nucleotides, the CDR3 is TGCGCCAGCAGCTTGTTCGGGGGAATGAACACTGAAGCTTTCTTT. Encoded protein: CASSLFGGMNTEAFF.

The V call is TRBV5-1, the J call TRBJ2-5, with D perhaps TRBD2 (6 bases). Trimming pared 3 bases from V and 4 bases from J, leaving 13 bases between. CDR1 and CDR2 from the germline V gene are SGHRS and YFSETQ. The CDR3 covers 14 residues. This CDR3 reads CASSSLGGRETQYF. The CDR3 bases are TGCGCCAGCAGCTCCCTAGGAGGGAGAGAGACCCAGTACTTC.

The CDR3 loop reads CASSLGTGSKTQYF. The CDR3 coding sequence is TGCGCCAGCAGCTTGGGGACAGGGAGCAAGACCCAGTACTTC. The chain has TRBV5-1 and TRBJ2-5; 8 bases agree with TRBD1. Germline assignment: CDR1 SGHRS and CDR2 YFSETQ. J gave up 6 bases and V 0 bases, and 4 bases lay outside the gene matches. This CDR3 is 14 amino acids long.

Points on this clone: The junction shows a germline mismatch at one end, possibly a read error. The same CDR3 also results from other DNA sequences found in this sample. This chain links TRBV2 with TRBJ2-2; 10 nucleotides match TRBD2. There are 16 residues in the CDR3. Germline CDR1 and CDR2: SNHLY and FYNNEI. The CDR3 loop reads CASSEAKLAGAGELFF. Written as DNA, the CDR3 is TGTGCCAGCAGTGAAGCGAAGCTAGCGGGGGCCGGGGAGCTGTTTTTC.

The chain is built from TRBV5-1 and TRBJ1-1; D may be TRBD1 (5 bases). This CDR3 has 14 residues. V lost 4 bases to trimming and J lost 0 bases, with 10 bases between them. Germline CDR1 and CDR2: SGHRS and YFSETQ. The CDR3 region has the DNA TGCGCCAGCAGCGCTCAGGGCTTGAACACTGAAGCTTTCTTT. Its protein product is CASSAQGLNTEAFF. Full variable domain (remainder filled in from reference TRBV5-1 and TRBJ1-1): KAGVTQTPRYLIKTRGQQVTLSCSPISGHRSVSWYQQTPGQGLQFLFEYFSETQRNKGNFPGRFSGRQFSNSRSEMNVSTLELGDSALYLCASSAQGLNTEAFFGQGTRLTVV.

This chain uses TRBV29-1 with TRBJ2-1; D may correspond to TRBD1 or TRBD2 (7 bases each). Germline V gene sequence: CDR1 SQVTM, CDR2 ANQGSEA. Trimming shortened V by 7 bases and J by 8 bases, and 18 bases separated the two germline ends. The CDR3 spans 13 residues. The CDR3 loop is CSASGGAVYEQFF. The CDR3, as DNA: TGCAGCGCGTCAGGGGGGGCGGTCTATGAGCAGTTCTTC.

This clone was seen a few times. V gene TRBV5-6 combines with J gene TRBJ1-1; the match to TRBD1 covers 8 bases. Germline values: CDR1 SGHDT, CDR2 YYEEEE. The CDR3 totals 16 residues. J was trimmed by 1 base and V by 1 base; bases with no gene match: 6. The CDR3 spells CASSLLGTGGNTEAFF. Written as DNA, the CDR3 is TGTGCCAGCAGCTTGCTGGGGACAGGAGGGAACACTGAAGCTTTCTTT.

This chain connects TRBV7-9 to TRBJ1-5; maybe TRBD1 (5 bases). From germline, CDR1 is SEHNR and CDR2 FQNEAQ (reference sequence). V gave up 1 base and J gave up 5 bases, with 6 bases separating them. CDR3 length: 13 amino acids. In nucleotides, the CDR3 is TGTGCCAGCAGCTTAGTAGGGGATCAGCCCCAGCATTTT. Its protein is CASSLVGDQPQHF.

The rearrangement uses TRBV11-2 and TRBJ2-7; 11 nucleotides line up with TRBD2. The V gene end was trimmed by 4 bases and the J gene end by 4 bases; junction bases not matched to a gene: 12. Germline V gives CDR1 SGHAT, CDR2 FQNNGV. CDR3 length: 17 residues. The chain's CDR3 is CASSSSVGLAGFYEQYF. CDR3 nucleotides: TGTGCCAGCAGCTCTAGCGTCGGACTAGCGGGCTTTTACGAGCAGTACTTC.

This clone showed up just once. The chain recombines TRBV21-1 with TRBJ2-7. TRBV21-1 is shown as a pseudogene. The CDR3 contains 15 residues. CDR3 sequence: CASSKRDGASREQYF. The CDR3 DNA sequence: TGTGCCAGCAGCAAAAGGGACGGGGCTAGTCGCGAGCAGTACTTC.

The chain recombines TRBV7-2 with TRBJ2-2; 11 bases match TRBD1. The junction had 7 bases not matched to a gene; V was cut back by 5 bases and J by 5 bases. CDR1 SGHTA and CDR2 FQGNSA come from the germline V gene. This CDR3 spans 16 amino acids. The chain's CDR3 is CASSPGDRGGTGELFF. In DNA, the CDR3 is TGTGCCAGCAGCCCAGGGGACAGGGGGGGAACCGGGGAGCTGTTTTTT.

This clone was picked up one time. The rearrangement links TRBV6-1 to TRBJ1-2, with 7 bases matching TRBD1. The CDR3 covers 14 residues. Germline values: CDR1 MNHNS, CDR2 SASEGT. The V gene end was trimmed by 2 bases and the J gene end by 4 bases; junction bases not matched to a gene: 4. CDR3 in DNA: TGTGCCAGCAGTGAACGAGGGGACAGCTATGGCTACACCTTC. As protein: CASSERGDSYGYTF.

This sequence joins TRBV7-2 and TRBJ2-6; 8 nucleotides align to TRBD1. V shed 5 bases and J 0 bases; nucleotides not matched to a gene: 3. In germline, CDR1 is SGHTA, CDR2 FQGNSA. There are 16 residues in the CDR3. CDR3 amino acids: CASSRDRGSGANVLTF. In DNA, the CDR3 is TGTGCCAGCAGCAGAGACAGGGGCTCTGGGGCCAACGTCCTGACTTTC. The full variable domain, with the rest looked up from reference TRBV7-2 and TRBJ2-6, is GAGVSQSPSNKVTEKGKDVELRCDPISGHTALYWYRQSLGQGLEFLIYFQGNSAPDKSGLPSDRFSAERTGGSVSTLTIQRTQQEDSAVYLCASSRDRGSGANVLTFGAGSRLTVL.

This chain connects TRBV7-9 to TRBJ1-2; TRBD1 agrees at 9 bases. Unmatched junction bases numbered 8, after V lost 3 bases and J lost 3 bases. The CDR3 has 16 amino acids. The V gene's germline CDR1 is SEHNR and CDR2 FQNEAQ (reference sequence). The CDR3 DNA is TGTGCCAGCAGCTTTCCGGGACAGGGAGACGACTATGGCTACACCTTC. Protein product: CASSFPGQGDDYGYTF.

The chain links TRBV2 to TRBJ1-2; D unresolved. This CDR3 region has 12 residues. Germline CDR1 and CDR2: SNHLY and FYNNEI. V was clipped by 7 bases and J by 2 bases, with 8 bases between them. CDR3 DNA: TGTGCCAGCATCTGGGAAAACTATGGCTACACCTTC. It is translated as CASIWENYGYTF.

CDR3 region: CASSSAVREQYF. The CDR3 bases are TGTGCCAGCAGCTCCGCGGTCCGGGAGCAGTACTTC. The chain couples TRBV7-2 to TRBJ2-7; D remains unclear. Germline loops: CDR1 SGHTA, CDR2 FQGNSA. V shed 4 bases and J shed 7 bases, with 11 bases lying between them. This CDR3 is built from 12 residues.

In its sample, this clone was seen once. J is TRBJ2-2 and V is TRBV13; perhaps D is TRBD1 or TRBD2 (5 bases each). Deletions cut 5 bases from V and 5 bases from J, with 12 bases between. From germline, CDR1 is PRHDT and CDR2 FYEKMQ (reference sequence). The CDR3 has 14 amino acids. CDR3 loop: CASSRDVGTGELFF. The CDR3 DNA reads TGTGCCAGCAGCCGGGACGTCGGTACCGGGGAGCTGTTTTTT.

The rearrangement joins TRBV20-1 to TRBJ2-5, with D hard to call. CDR3 length equals 11 residues. Germline CDR1 DFQATT, CDR2 SNEGSKA (reference sequence). V lost 4 bases and J lost 2, with 5 bases in between. The CDR3 loop reads CSANIQETQYF. The CDR3 DNA sequence: TGCAGTGCTAACATTCAAGAGACCCAGTACTTC.

The chain combines TRBV6-5 with TRBJ2-5; the match to TRBD1 covers 7 bases. The CDR3 spans 13 residues. Per the germline V gene, CDR1 is MNHEY and CDR2 is SVGAGI. Unmatched junction bases numbered 5, after V lost 5 bases and J lost 5 bases. In DNA form, the CDR3 reads TGTGCCAGCAGTGACGCAGGGGGTGAGACCCAGTACTTC. This codes for CASSDAGGETQYF.

The V gene is TRBV27, the J gene TRBJ1-1; no clear D gene. The V gene lost 5 bases and the J gene lost 7 bases, with 8 bases spanning the gap. Per the germline V gene, CDR1 is MNHEY and CDR2 is SMNVEV (reference sequence). CDR3 length: 11 amino acids. The CDR3 is CASSVDGEAFF. The DNA for the CDR3 is TGTGCCAGCAGTGTTGACGGTGAAGCTTTCTTT.